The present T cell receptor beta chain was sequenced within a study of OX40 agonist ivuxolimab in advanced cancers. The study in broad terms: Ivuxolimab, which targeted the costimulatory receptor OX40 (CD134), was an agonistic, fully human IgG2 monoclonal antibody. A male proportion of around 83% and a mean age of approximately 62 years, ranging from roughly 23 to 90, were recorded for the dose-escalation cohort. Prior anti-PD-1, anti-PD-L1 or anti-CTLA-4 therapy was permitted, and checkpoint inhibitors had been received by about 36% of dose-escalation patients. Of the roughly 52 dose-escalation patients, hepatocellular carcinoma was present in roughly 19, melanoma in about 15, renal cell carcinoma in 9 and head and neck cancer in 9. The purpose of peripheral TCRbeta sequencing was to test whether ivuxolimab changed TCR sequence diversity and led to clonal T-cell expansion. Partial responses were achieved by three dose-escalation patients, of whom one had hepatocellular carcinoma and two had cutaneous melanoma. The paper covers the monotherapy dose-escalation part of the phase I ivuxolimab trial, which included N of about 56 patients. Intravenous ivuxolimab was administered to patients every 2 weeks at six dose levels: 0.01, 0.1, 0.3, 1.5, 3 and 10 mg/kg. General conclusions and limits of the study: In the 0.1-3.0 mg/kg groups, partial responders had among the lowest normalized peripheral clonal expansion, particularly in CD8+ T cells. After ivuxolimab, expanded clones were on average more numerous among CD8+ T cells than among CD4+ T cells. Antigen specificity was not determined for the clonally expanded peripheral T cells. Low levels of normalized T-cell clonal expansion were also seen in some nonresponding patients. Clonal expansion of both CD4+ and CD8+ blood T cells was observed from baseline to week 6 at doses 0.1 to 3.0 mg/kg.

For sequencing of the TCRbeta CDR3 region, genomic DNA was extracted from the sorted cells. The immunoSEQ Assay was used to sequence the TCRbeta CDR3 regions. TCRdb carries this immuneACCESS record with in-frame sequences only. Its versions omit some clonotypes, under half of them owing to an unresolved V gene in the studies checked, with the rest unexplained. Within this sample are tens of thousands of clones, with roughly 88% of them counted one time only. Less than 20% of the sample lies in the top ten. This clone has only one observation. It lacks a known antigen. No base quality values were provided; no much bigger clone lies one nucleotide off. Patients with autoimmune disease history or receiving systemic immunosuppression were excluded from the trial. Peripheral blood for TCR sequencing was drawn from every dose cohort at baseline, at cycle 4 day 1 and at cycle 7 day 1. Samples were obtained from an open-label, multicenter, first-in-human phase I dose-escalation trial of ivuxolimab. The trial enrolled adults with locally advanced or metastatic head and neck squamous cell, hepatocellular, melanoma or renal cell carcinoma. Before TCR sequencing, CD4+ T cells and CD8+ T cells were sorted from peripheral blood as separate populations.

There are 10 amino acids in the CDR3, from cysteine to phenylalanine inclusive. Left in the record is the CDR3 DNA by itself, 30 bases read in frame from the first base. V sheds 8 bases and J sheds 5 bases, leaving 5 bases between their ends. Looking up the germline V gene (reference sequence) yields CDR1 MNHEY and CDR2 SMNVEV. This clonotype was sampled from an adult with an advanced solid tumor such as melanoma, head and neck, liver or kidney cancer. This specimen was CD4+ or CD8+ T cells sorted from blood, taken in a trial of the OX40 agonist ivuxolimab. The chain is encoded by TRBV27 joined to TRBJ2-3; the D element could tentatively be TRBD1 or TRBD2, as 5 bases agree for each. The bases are TGTGCCAGCGGGGGAGATACGCAGTATTTT. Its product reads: CASGGDTQYF.